This TCR beta chain originates from a study of blood T cells in healthy people across ages. Study-wide context: Using template switching, researchers captured about one barcoded beta molecule for each two T cells.

A second PCR of 7 to 11 cycles used a sample-barcoded 5' primer and a J-beta primer mix. A single record per CDR3 protein comes from TCRdb applying MiXCR to the 5' RACE reads. The sample shows more than 1.4 million distinct CDR3 sequences, roughly 40% of them seen only once. Each donor's blood draw was 7.5 to 10 milliliters of peripheral blood. Every sample gave at least 5.5 micrograms of total RNA when it was extracted. This CDR3 is built from 15 residues. Germline lookup yields CDR1 SGHVS and CDR2 FQNEAQ. V dropped 8 bases and J dropped 4 bases, with 18 bases sitting between them. The gene calls are TRBV7-8 and TRBJ2-1; D tentatively reads TRBD1 or TRBD2 (5 bases each). The TCR comes from a woman aged 18-29 years in good health. Input material: blood. The CDR3 nucleotides are TGTGCCAGCCGCTCCGGGACGGGTTATTACAATGAGCAGTTCTTC. Amino acid sequence: CASRSGTGYYNEQFF. The complete variable domain, with remaining parts taken from reference TRBV7-8 and TRBJ2-1, reads GAGVSQSPRYKVAKRGQDVALRCDPISGHVSLFWYQQALGQGPEFLTYFQNEAQLDKSGLPSDRFFAERPEGSVSTLKIQRTQQEDSAVYLCASRSGTGYYNEQFFGPGTRLTVL.